Listed below are T cell receptor beta chains from one sample, sequenced in a study of blood T cell repertoires in COVID-19. Profiling relied on immunoSEQ multiplex PCR, and the TCRdb table lists in-frame clones only, not all of them. The repertoire has about 66,000 clones, over 85% of them found once; the top ten carry 1.3% to 1.5%. The sequencing input was peripheral blood. The receptor set was obtained from a man aged 60 to 75 with acute or convalescent COVID-19. Both conserved end residues are part of each CDR3. D genes are given only for firm matches. Clone sizes are given selectively: once, few, many, or a class where the clone is expanded.

j_call v_call d_call clone_size cdr3_aa cdr3_nt
TRBJ1-2 TRBV7-9 TRBD1 . CASSLAEGAGGYTF TGTGCCAGCAGCTTAGCGGAGGGGGCAGGCGGCTACACCTTC
TRBJ1-6 TRBV9 . . CASSAGVGSYNSPLHF TGTGCCAGCAGTGCAGGGGTCGGGTCCTATAATTCACCCCTCCACTTT
TRBJ1-5 TRBV19 . . CASSTGTTSQLQHF TGTGCCAGTAGTACGGGGACAACCTCTCAGCTCCAGCATTTT
TRBJ1-2 TRBV7-8 . . CASSPSPNYGYTF TGTGCCAGCAGCCCTTCCCCCAACTATGGCTACACCTTC
TRBJ2-7 TRBV4-1 . . CASSQARGGVGGAYEQYF TGCGCCAGCAGCCAAGCACGGGGTGGGGTCGGAGGAGCCTACGAGCAGTACTTC
TRBJ2-7 TRBV3-1/TRBV3-2 . . CASSVRQSYEQYF TGTGCCAGCAGCGTAAGACAGAGTTACGAGCAGTACTTC
TRBJ2-3 TRBV4-1 TRBD2 . CASSQGGLAGAGTDTQYF TGCGCCAGCAGCCAAGGGGGACTAGCGGGGGCGGGCACAGATACGCAGTATTTT
TRBJ1-6 TRBV27 . few CASSLFSGRNGNSPLHF TGTGCCAGCAGTTTATTCTCGGGGAGGAACGGAAATTCACCCCTCCACTTT
TRBJ2-7 TRBV6-6 . . CASSHWDNRGEIFSYEQYF TGTGCCAGCAGTCATTGGGACAACCGAGGAGAAATATTCTCCTACGAGCAGTACTTC
TRBJ2-7 TRBV9 TRBD2 . CASSRTSGVYEQYF TGTGCCAGCAGTCGTACTAGCGGGGTTTACGAGCAGTACTTC
TRBJ2-1 TRBV14 TRBD2 . CASSQDRSSGGLYNEQFF TGTGCCAGCAGCCAAGATAGGTCTAGCGGGGGCTTGTACAATGAGCAGTTCTTC
TRBJ2-7 TRBV27 . . CASSLGAAYEQYF TGTGCCAGCAGTTTGGGCGCAGCCTACGAGCAGTACTTC
TRBJ2-3 TRBV13 TRBD2 . CASSLRLAGPDTQYF TGTGCCAGCAGCTTACGACTAGCGGGTCCAGATACGCAGTATTTT
TRBJ1-4 TRBV6-6 TRBD1 . CASRSGGENEKLFF TGTGCCAGCAGGTCAGGGGGCGAGAATGAAAAACTGTTTTTT
TRBJ2-1 TRBV11-2 TRBD1 . CASSPPVTGSNEQFF TGTGCCAGCAGCCCGCCCGTGACAGGGAGCAATGAGCAGTTCTTC
TRBJ1-3 TRBV6-5 TRBD1 . CASSLTGTGGNTIYF TGTGCCAGCAGTCTAACCGGGACAGGTGGAAACACCATATATTTT
TRBJ2-7 TRBV5-1 TRBD2 . CASSLTGGDWYEQYF TGCGCCAGCAGCTTGACCGGGGGGGATTGGTACGAGCAGTACTTC
TRBJ1-5 TRBV30 . . CAWSVAGNSNQPQHF TGTGCCTGGAGTGTCGCGGGGAATAGCAATCAGCCCCAGCATTTT
TRBJ1-1 TRBV23-1 . . CASRLDRPGTEAFF TGCGCCAGCAGATTAGACAGGCCGGGCACTGAAGCTTTCTTT
TRBJ2-2 TRBV9 . once CASSVIDSTTGELFF TGTGCCAGCAGCGTAATAGATAGTACCACCGGGGAGCTGTTTTTT
TRBJ2-2 TRBV3-1/TRBV3-2 . . CASSQPAVTGELFF TGTGCCAGCAGCCAGCCCGCGGTCACCGGGGAGCTGTTTTTT
TRBJ1-5 TRBV2 . . CASSTQGYNQPQHF TGTGCCAGCAGTACCCAGGGGTATAATCAGCCCCAGCATTTT
TRBJ1-4 TRBV2 TRBD1 once CASRIDRGLEKLFF TGTGCCAGCCGTATCGACAGGGGTTTGGAAAAACTGTTTTTT
TRBJ2-2 TRBV24-1 . few CATGASPGELFF TGTGCCACAGGGGCGAGTCCCGGGGAGCTGTTTTTT
TRBJ2-7 TRBV19 TRBD1 once CASSIPGQAYYEQYF TGTGCCAGTAGTATCCCCGGACAGGCGTACTACGAGCAGTACTTC
TRBJ1-2 TRBV19 . . CASSVSGVAYGYTF TGTGCCAGTAGTGTTTCAGGGGTGGCCTATGGCTACACCTTC
TRBJ2-5 TRBV6-5 TRBD1 few CASTWGTGQETQYF TGTGCCAGCACTTGGGGGACAGGACAAGAGACCCAGTACTTC
TRBJ2-1 TRBV12-5 . few CASRLSRNSYNEQFF TGTGCTAGTCGTCTCAGTCGTAACTCCTACAATGAGCAGTTCTTC
TRBJ1-1 TRBV7-2 . . CASRLRVGSREAFF TGTGCCAGCAGACTACGGGTAGGATCCAGAGAAGCTTTCTTT